What follows describes a single T cell receptor (beta chain). Its specificity is unknown. The sample originates from a study of T cells in Graves' hyperthyroidism and ophthalmopathy. Study-level results: Onset of ophthalmopathy came a median about 6.5 months after the model predicted it. Researchers found most expanded thyroid clonotypes above 0.001 in blood as well.

J lost 2 bases, V lost 4 bases, and 21 bases had no gene match. The CDR3 has 20 residues. CDR1 and CDR2 from the germline V gene are SGHRS and YFSETQ. Amplification targeted TCR beta CDR3 regions from RNA transcripts. Carried out on the TCR CDR3, a first-round RT-PCR used the HTBI primer set. MiXCR was run by TCRdb on the multiplex PCR reads, yielding one entry per CDR3 protein. The sample consists of approximately 400,000 distinct CDR3 sequences, about a sixth of them appearing once. Exclusion of patients followed from uncontrolled infection, other autoimmune disease, pregnancy or lactation. The source is a woman aged 18-29 years with Graves' hyperthyroidism. Sequenced material: blood. The rearrangement uses TRBV5-1 and TRBJ2-3; 8 nucleotides line up with TRBD2. The CDR3: CASSPTSGGAGAPITDTQYF. The CDR3 DNA follows: TGCGCCAGCAGCCCGACCTCTGGGGGAGCGGGAGCGCCTATCACAGATACGCAGTATTTT.